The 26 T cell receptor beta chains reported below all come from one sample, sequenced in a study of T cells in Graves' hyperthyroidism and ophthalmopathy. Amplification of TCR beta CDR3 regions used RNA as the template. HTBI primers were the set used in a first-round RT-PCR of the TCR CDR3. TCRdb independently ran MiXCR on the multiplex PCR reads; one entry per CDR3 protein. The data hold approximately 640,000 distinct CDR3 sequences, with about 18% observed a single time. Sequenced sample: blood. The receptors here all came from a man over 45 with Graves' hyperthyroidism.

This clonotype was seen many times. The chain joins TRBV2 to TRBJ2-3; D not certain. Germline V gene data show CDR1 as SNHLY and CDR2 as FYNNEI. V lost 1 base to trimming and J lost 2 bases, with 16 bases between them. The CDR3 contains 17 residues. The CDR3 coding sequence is TGTGCCAGCAGTGAAGGCCTGGGTGACACACACACAGATACGCAGTATTTT. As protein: CASSEGLGDTHTDTQYF.

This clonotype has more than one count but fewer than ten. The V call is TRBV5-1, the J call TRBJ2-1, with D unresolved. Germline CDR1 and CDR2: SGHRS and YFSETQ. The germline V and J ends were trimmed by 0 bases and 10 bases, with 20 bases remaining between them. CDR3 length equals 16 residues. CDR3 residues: CASSLVTPGPGVEQFF. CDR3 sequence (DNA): TGCGCCAGCAGCTTGGTTACCCCGGGCCCCGGTGTAGAGCAGTTCTTC. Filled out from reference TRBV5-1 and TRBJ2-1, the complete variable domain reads KAGVTQTPRYLIKTRGQQVTLSCSPISGHRSVSWYQQTPGQGLQFLFEYFSETQRNKGNFPGRFSGRQFSNSRSEMNVSTLELGDSALYLCASSLVTPGPGVEQFFGPGTRLTVL.

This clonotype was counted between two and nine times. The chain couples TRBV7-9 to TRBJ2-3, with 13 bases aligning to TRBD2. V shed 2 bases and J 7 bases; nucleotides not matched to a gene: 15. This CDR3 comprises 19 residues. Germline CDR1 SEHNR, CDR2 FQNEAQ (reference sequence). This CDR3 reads CASSLSGGLAGDRRNTQYF. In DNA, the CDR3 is TGTGCCAGCAGCTTATCGGGAGGACTAGCGGGAGATAGAAGAAATACGCAGTATTTT.

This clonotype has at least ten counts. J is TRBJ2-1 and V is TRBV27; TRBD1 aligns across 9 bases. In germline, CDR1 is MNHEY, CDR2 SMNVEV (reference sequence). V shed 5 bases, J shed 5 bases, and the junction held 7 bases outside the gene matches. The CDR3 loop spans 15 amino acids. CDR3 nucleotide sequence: TGTGCCAGCAGTAGGGGACAGGGTGTCGACAATGAGCAGTTCTTC. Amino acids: CASSRGQGVDNEQFF.

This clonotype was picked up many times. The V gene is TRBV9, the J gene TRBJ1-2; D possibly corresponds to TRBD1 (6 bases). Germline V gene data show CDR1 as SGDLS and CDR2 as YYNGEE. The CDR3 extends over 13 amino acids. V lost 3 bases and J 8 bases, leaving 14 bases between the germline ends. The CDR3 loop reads CASSAQTGSGYTF. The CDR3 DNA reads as TGTGCCAGCAGCGCCCAAACAGGGAGCGGCTACACCTTC.

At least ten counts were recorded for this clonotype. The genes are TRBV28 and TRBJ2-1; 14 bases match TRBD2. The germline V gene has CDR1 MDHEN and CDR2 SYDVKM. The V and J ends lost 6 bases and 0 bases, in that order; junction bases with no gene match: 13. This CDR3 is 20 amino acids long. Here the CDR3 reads CASSPSGLAGGPSSYNEQFF. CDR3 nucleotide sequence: TGTGCCAGCAGCCCAAGCGGACTAGCGGGAGGACCGAGCTCCTACAATGAGCAGTTCTTC.

CDR3 in amino acids: CASRRGGTAGNTIYF. The CDR3 nucleotides are TGTGCCAGCCGTAGAGGGGGGACAGCTGGAAACACCATATATTTT. This chain connects TRBV28 to TRBJ1-3; 7 nucleotides agree with TRBD1. Per the germline V gene, CDR1 is MDHEN and CDR2 is SYDVKM. The CDR3 totals 15 residues. V shed 8 bases and J 2 bases; nucleotides not matched to a gene: 9.

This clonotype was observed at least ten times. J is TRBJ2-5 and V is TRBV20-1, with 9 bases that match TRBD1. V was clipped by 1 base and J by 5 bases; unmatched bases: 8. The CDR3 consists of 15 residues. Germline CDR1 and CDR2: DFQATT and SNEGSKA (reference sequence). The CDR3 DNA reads TGCAGTGCTAGAGCCCGGGGACAGGGTGAGGAGACCCAGTACTTC. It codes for CSARARGQGEETQYF.

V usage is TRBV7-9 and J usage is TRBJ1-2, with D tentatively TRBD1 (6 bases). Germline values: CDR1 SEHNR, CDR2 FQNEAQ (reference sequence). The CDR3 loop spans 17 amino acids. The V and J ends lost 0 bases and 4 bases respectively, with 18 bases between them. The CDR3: CASSLAMPTGGLYGYTF. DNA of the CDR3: TGTGCCAGCAGCTTAGCCATGCCGACAGGTGGTCTCTATGGCTACACCTTC.

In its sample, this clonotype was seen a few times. CDR3 sequence: CASSYPRLPRGSTGELFF. DNA of the CDR3: TGTGCCAGCAGTTACCCTAGACTGCCTAGGGGGAGCACCGGGGAGCTGTTTTTT. The J gene is TRBJ2-2, the V gene TRBV6-2 or TRBV6-3; D is possibly TRBD1 (6 bases). This CDR3 comprises 18 residues. The V end was cut by 2 bases, the J end by 4 bases, with 20 bases between. Germline V gives CDR1 MNHEY, CDR2 SVGEGT.

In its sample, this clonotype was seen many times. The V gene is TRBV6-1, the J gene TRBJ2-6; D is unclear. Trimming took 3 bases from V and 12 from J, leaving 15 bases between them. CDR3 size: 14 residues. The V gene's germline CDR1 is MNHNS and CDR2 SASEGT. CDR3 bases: TGTGCCAGCAGTGAGTCGACTCCCCCTCGCGTCCTGACTTTC. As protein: CASSESTPPRVLTF.

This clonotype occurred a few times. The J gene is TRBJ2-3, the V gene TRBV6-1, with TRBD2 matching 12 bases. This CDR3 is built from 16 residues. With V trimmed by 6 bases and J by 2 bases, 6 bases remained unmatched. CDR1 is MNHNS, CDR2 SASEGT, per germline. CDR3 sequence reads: CASRATSGSDTDTQYF. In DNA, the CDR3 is TGTGCCAGCAGGGCGACTAGCGGGAGCGACACAGATACGCAGTATTTT.

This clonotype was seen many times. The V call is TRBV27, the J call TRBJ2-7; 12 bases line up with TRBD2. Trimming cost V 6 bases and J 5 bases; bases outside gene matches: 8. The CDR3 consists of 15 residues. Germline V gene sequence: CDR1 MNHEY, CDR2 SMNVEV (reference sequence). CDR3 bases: TGTGCCAGCAGCCCTTTATCTAGCGGGAGGGACGAGCAGTACTTC. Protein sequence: CASSPLSSGRDEQYF.

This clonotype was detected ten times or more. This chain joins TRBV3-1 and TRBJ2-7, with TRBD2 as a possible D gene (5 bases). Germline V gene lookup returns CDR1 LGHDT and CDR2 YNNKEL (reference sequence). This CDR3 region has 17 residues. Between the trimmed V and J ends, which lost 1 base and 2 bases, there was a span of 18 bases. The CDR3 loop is CASSQVSGQRTPYEQYF. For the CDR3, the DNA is TGTGCCAGCAGCCAAGTCTCGGGCCAGCGGACCCCCTACGAGCAGTACTTC.

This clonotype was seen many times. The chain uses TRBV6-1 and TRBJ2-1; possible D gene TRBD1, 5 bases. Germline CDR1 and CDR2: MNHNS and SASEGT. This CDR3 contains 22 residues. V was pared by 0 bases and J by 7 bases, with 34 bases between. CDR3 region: CASSEAVYLGRWGAYKENEQFF. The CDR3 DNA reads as TGTGCCAGCAGTGAAGCGGTATATCTGGGAAGGTGGGGCGCTTATAAGGAAAATGAGCAGTTCTTC.

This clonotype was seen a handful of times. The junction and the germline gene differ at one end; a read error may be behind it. CDR3 loop: CASTRGRVIFSF. The CDR3, as DNA: TGTGCCAGCACAAGAGGCAGGGTCATTTTCTCCTTC. This chain links TRBV12-3 or TRBV12-4 with TRBJ1-2; the D gene is possibly TRBD1 (5 bases). CDR3 length equals 12 residues.

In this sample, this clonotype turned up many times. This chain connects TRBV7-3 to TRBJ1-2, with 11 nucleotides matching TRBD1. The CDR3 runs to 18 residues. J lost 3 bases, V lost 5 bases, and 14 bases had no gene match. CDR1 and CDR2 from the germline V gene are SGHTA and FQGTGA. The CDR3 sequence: CASSPGVARTGGDYGYTF. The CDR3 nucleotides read TGTGCCAGCAGCCCTGGGGTAGCAAGGACAGGGGGCGACTATGGCTACACCTTC.

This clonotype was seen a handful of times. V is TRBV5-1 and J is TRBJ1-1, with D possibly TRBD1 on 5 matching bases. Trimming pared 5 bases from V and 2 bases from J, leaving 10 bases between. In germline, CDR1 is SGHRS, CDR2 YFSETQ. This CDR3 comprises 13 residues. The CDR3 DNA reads TGCGCCAGCAGTAGGACAAGCAACACTGAAGCTTTCTTT. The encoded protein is CASSRTSNTEAFF.

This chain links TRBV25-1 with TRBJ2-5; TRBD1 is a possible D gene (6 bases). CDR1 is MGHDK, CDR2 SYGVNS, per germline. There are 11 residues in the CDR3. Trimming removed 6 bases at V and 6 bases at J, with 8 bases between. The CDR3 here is CASRDSQTQYF. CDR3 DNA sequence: TGTGCCAGCAGGGACAGCCAGACCCAGTACTTC.

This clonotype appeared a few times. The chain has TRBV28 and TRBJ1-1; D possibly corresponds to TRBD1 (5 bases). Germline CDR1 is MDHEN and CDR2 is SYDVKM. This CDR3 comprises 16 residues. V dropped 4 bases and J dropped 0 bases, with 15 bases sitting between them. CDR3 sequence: CASSYWDLRMNTEAFF. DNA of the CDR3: TGTGCCAGCAGTTATTGGGACCTTAGGATGAACACTGAAGCTTTCTTT.

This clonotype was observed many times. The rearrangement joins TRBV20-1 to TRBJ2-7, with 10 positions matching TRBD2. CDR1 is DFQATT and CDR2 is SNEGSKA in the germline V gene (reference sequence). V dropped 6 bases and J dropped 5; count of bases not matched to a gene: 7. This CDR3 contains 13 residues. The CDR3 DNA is TGCAGTGCGCCTCTAGCGGGAGCGCACGAGCAGTACTTC. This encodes CSAPLAGAHEQYF.

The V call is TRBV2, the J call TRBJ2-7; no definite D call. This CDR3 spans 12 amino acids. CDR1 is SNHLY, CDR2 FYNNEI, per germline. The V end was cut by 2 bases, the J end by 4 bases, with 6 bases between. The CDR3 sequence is CASSEYGYEQYF. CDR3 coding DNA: TGTGCCAGCAGTGAATATGGATACGAGCAGTACTTC. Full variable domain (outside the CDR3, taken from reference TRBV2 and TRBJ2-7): EPEVTQTPSHQVTQMGQEVILRCVPISNHLYFYWYRQILGQKVEFLVSFYNNEISEKSEIFDDQFSVERPDGSNFTLKIRSTKLEDSAMYFCASSEYGYEQYFGPGTRLTVT.

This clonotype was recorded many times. In DNA, the CDR3 is TGTGCCAGCGTGAGCGGGAGAGGAGGAGGAGAGACCCAGTACTTC. Translating gives CASVSGRGGGETQYF. The chain recombines TRBV28 with TRBJ2-5, with TRBD2 identical over 8 bases. The CDR3 has 15 residues. The trim removed 8 bases at V and 4 bases at J, leaving 12 bases unmatched. Germline CDR1 and CDR2: MDHEN and SYDVKM.

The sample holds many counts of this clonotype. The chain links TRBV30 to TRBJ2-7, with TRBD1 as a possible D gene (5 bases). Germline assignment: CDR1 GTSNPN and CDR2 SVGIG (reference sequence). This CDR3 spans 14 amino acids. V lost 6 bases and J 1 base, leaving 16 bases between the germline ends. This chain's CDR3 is CACIQRGKSYEQYF. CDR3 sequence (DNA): TGTGCCTGCATACAAAGGGGCAAATCCTACGAGCAGTACTTC.

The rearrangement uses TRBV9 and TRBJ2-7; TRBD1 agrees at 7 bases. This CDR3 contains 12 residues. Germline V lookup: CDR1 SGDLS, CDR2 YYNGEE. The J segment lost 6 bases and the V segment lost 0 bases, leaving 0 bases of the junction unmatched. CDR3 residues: CASSVDRGEQYF. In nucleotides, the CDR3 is TGTGCCAGCAGCGTAGACAGGGGCGAGCAGTACTTC.

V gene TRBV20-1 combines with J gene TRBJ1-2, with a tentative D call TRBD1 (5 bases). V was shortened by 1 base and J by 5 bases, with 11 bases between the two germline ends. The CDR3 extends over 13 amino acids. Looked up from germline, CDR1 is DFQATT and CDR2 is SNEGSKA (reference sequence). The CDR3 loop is CSARVGAVYGYTF. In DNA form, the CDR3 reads TGCAGTGCTAGAGTTGGGGCAGTGTATGGCTACACCTTC.